This TCR beta chain was documented in a study of blood T cell repertoires in COVID-19. Study details: Italy, Spain and the United States were the sources of the convalescent and acute COVID-19 samples. The analysed material was cDNA or gDNA that came from T cells, B-cell-depleted T cells, or PBMCs.

The sample holds a few counts of this clone. V shed 5 bases and J shed 6 bases, with 11 bases lying between them. CDR3 length: 12 residues. From germline, CDR1 is LNHDA and CDR2 SQIVND (reference sequence). Per the study methods: Estimation of nucleated cell counts relied on the amplification of reference gene primers. Generated by immunoSEQ multiplex PCR, the TCRdb table keeps only in-frame clones and is missing some. Clone size and V and J calls were adopted from that table, with D and trimming inferred from the DNA. The sample lists 35,000 to 50,000 clones; approximately 77% were seen once. This clonotype originated in a woman between 70 and 85 years old with acute or convalescent COVID-19. The specimen was peripheral blood. The chain recombines TRBV19 with TRBJ2-7; D gene uncertain. The CDR3 sequence is CASSHPGVEQYF. For the CDR3, the DNA is TGTGCCAGTAGTCACCCCGGAGTCGAGCAGTACTTC.